This T cell receptor beta chain was found in a study of shared clonotypes between healthy human individuals. Unsorted samples drew genomic DNA from about 90 million PBMCs. Unmatched junction bases numbered 10, after V lost 6 bases and J lost 6 bases. The CDR3 totals 15 residues. Germline loops: CDR1 MDHEN, CDR2 SYDVKM. Profiling relied on immunoSEQ multiplex PCR, and the TCRdb table lists in-frame clones only, not all of them. The repertoire includes about half a million clones, 79% of them detected once, and approximately 12% sits in the top ten. The sequenced material came from PBMCs. The sequence came from a woman aged 40 to 50 in good health. Some clones in this sample may be carry-over from other donors' samples. The gene calls are TRBV28 and TRBJ1-2, with 10 positions matching TRBD1. The CDR3 here is CASSVPATGGDGYTF. CDR3 coding DNA: TGTGCCAGCAGCGTCCCCGCGACAGGGGGCGATGGCTACACCTTC.